Below, 23 T cell receptor beta chains from the same sample are listed, as sequenced in a study of cytomegalovirus exposure and HLA in healthy donors. The study ran its PCR with 60 Vbeta and 13 Jbeta primers. The assay was immunoSEQ multiplex PCR, and TCRdb's table has in-frame clones only and misses some. The sample carries about 120,000 clones, more than 70% recorded once. Sample: PBMCs. The receptors originated from a man between 25 and 39 years old in good health and CMV-seronegative.

The chain is built from TRBV6-5 and TRBJ1-1; tentative D call: TRBD1 (5 bases). Trimming took 5 bases from V and 3 from J, leaving 13 bases between them. CDR3 length equals 14 residues. The V gene's germline CDR1 is MNHEY and CDR2 SVGAGI. The CDR3 sequence is CASSPRGHYTEAFF. Here the CDR3 DNA reads TGTGCCAGCAGTCCCCGAGGACACTACACTGAAGCTTTCTTT.

The J gene is TRBJ2-7, the V gene TRBV27; D may be TRBD2 (5 bases). The CDR3 has 17 residues. Germline-derived CDR1 and CDR2 are MNHEY and SMNVEV (reference sequence). V lost 2 bases to trimming and J lost 3 bases, with 20 bases between them. The CDR3 spells CASSLAAGLRVDYEQYF. For the CDR3, the DNA is TGTGCCAGCAGTTTAGCGGCGGGCCTTAGGGTTGACTACGAGCAGTACTTC.

The chain joins TRBV28 to TRBJ2-3; 10 nucleotides agree with TRBD2. V trimming: 2 bases; J trimming: 2 bases; junction bases outside the gene matches: 1. This CDR3 is 15 amino acids long. In germline, CDR1 is MDHEN, CDR2 SYDVKM. CDR3 bases: TGTGCCAGCAGTTTAACTAGCGGGGACACAGATACGCAGTATTTT. Translating gives CASSLTSGDTDTQYF.

The V call is TRBV10-3, the J call TRBJ2-5, with D tentatively TRBD1 (5 bases). The germline V gene encodes CDR1 ENHRY and CDR2 SYGVKD. V was trimmed by 3 bases and J by 5 bases, leaving 13 bases between them. The length of the CDR3 is 14 residues. This chain's CDR3 is CAISDRQTGETQYF. The CDR3 DNA follows: TGTGCCATCAGTGACAGACAGACCGGGGAGACCCAGTACTTC.

The V call is TRBV6-1, the J call TRBJ2-5, with 7 bases fitting TRBD1. J was trimmed by 11 bases and V by 6 bases; bases with no gene match: 15. The CDR3 runs to 14 residues. Germline V CDR1 and CDR2: MNHNS, SASEGT. This CDR3 reads CASSKDRVAGEQYF. CDR3 DNA: TGTGCCAGCAGCAAAGACAGGGTAGCTGGTGAGCAGTACTTC.

This clone was seen a few times. The CDR3 loop is CASSVIQFYEQYF. The CDR3 DNA sequence: TGTGCCAGCAGCGTAATCCAGTTCTACGAGCAGTACTTC. The chain employs TRBV9 and TRBJ2-7; D remains unclear. There are 13 residues in the CDR3. In germline, CDR1 is SGDLS, CDR2 YYNGEE. V was cut by 1 base and J by 3 bases, with 8 bases left in between.

V usage is TRBV18 and J usage is TRBJ1-2; D is perhaps TRBD1 (6 bases). The CDR3 runs 14 residues. The V end lost 2 bases, the J end lost 2 bases, and 9 bases lay between the germline ends. Germline CDR1 reads KGHSH; CDR2 reads LQKENI. As DNA, the CDR3 is TGTGCCAGCTCACCAGGGGGCTTGAACTATGGCTACACCTTC. It encodes CASSPGGLNYGYTF.

The rearrangement uses TRBV5-5 and TRBJ2-7, with no clear D. CDR1 is SGHKS, CDR2 YYEKEE, per germline (reference sequence). The CDR3 runs 14 residues. The V end was cut by 0 bases, the J end by 0 bases, with 7 bases between. CDR3 sequence reads: CASSLASGSYEQYF. DNA for the CDR3: TGTGCCAGCAGCTTGGCGAGTGGCTCCTACGAGCAGTACTTC. Drawing the rest from reference TRBV5-5 and TRBJ2-7, the complete variable domain is DAGVTQSPTHLIKTRGQQVTLRCSPISGHKSVSWYQQVLGQGPQFIFQYYEKEERGRGNFPDRFSARQFPNYSSELNVNALLLGDSALYLCASSLASGSYEQYFGPGTRLTVT.

The CDR3 sequence: CASSSEGGREQYF. CDR3 nucleotide sequence: TGTGCCAGCAGCTCTGAGGGAGGGCGCGAGCAGTACTTC. The chain is built from TRBV5-8 and TRBJ2-7; 7 nucleotides match TRBD2. The CDR3 is 13 amino acids. V gave up 3 bases and J gave up 6 bases; unmatched junction bases: 6. CDR1 is SGHTS, CDR2 YDEGEE, per germline.

The chain carries TRBV9 and TRBJ2-3, with TRBD2 matching over 14 bases. V shed 4 bases and J 0 bases; nucleotides not matched to a gene: 10. CDR1 is SGDLS, CDR2 YYNGEE, per germline. The CDR3 has 19 residues. CDR3 amino acids: CASSPHRTSGGLSTDTQYF. In nucleotides, the CDR3 is TGTGCCAGCAGCCCTCATCGGACTAGCGGGGGGCTTAGCACAGATACGCAGTATTTT.

Here the CDR3 reads CASSVAGADSYNEQFF. The CDR3, as DNA: TGTGCCAGCAGTGTAGCGGGGGCCGACTCCTACAATGAGCAGTTCTTC. The V call is TRBV6-4, the J call TRBJ2-1, with 9 bases lining up with TRBD2. The CDR3 runs 16 residues. V was pared by 4 bases and J by 0 bases, with 4 bases of the junction left unmatched. CDR1 MRHNA and CDR2 SNTAGT come from the germline V gene.

The rearrangement uses TRBV4-3 and TRBJ2-7; 7 nucleotides line up with TRBD1. J lost 4 bases, V lost 1 base, and 7 bases had no gene match. The CDR3 extends over 15 amino acids. Germline V gene data show CDR1 as LGHNA and CDR2 as YSLEER. The CDR3 DNA reads TGCGCCAGCAGCCAAGCCGCGACAGGGATGTACGAGCAGTACTTC. Its translation: CASSQAATGMYEQYF.

V gene TRBV6-6 combines with J gene TRBJ1-6, with D hard to call. Trimming pared 6 bases from V and 14 bases from J, leaving 11 bases between. CDR1 is MNHNY and CDR2 is SVGAGI in the germline V gene (reference sequence). The CDR3 extends over 11 amino acids. CDR3 region: CASRRESSLHF. DNA for the CDR3: TGTGCCAGCAGGAGGGAGTCATCCCTCCACTTT.

Note on this clone: The identical CDR3 is also encoded by other nucleotide sequences in the sample. This sequence joins TRBV9 and TRBJ1-6; a weak D match, TRBD1 (5 bases). Trimming took off 2 bases at V and 0 bases at J, with 9 bases between the two ends. The CDR3 contains 16 residues. Looked up from germline, CDR1 is SGDLS and CDR2 is YYNGEE. DNA for the CDR3: TGTGCCAGCAGCGTGGGGCCGAGCTCCTATAATTCACCCCTCCACTTT. Protein sequence: CASSVGPSSYNSPLHF.

The CDR3 region has the DNA TGTGCCACCAGCAGAGACCAAGGCGGTAACAATGAGCAGTTCTTC. Protein product: CATSRDQGGNNEQFF. This chain connects TRBV15 to TRBJ2-1, with D unclear. Germline lookup yields CDR1 LNHNV and CDR2 YYDKDF (reference sequence). Trimming left V 0 bases short and J 5 bases short, with 11 bases between. The CDR3 is made up of 15 amino acids.

This clone is a singleton in its sample. The chain employs TRBV5-5 and TRBJ2-3; D ambiguous. The CDR3 covers 14 residues. The germline V and J ends were trimmed by 1 base and 2 bases, with 8 bases remaining between them. CDR1 is SGHKS and CDR2 is YYEKEE in the germline V gene (reference sequence). As DNA, the CDR3 is TGTGCCAGCAGCTTGTACGAGTCCACAGATACGCAGTATTTT. Translated, it gives CASSLYESTDTQYF.

The chain joins TRBV19 to TRBJ1-2; D gene ambiguous. The CDR3 covers 14 residues. CDR1 is LNHDA, CDR2 SQIVND, per germline (reference sequence). V was clipped by 3 bases and J by 2 bases, with 10 bases between them. Here the CDR3 DNA reads TGTGCCAGTAGTATTCGGCGGGCGAACTATGGCTACACCTTC. Protein product: CASSIRRANYGYTF.

V is TRBV5-4 and J is TRBJ2-7; D perhaps matches TRBD1 (6 bases). Looked up from germline, CDR1 is SGHNT and CDR2 is YYREEE (reference sequence). The CDR3 spans 14 residues. Trimming took off 1 base at V and 6 bases at J, with 14 bases between the two ends. CDR3: CASSLYQGRREQYF. The CDR3 DNA reads as TGTGCCAGCAGCTTGTACCAGGGGAGACGCGAGCAGTACTTC.

The CDR3: CASSPSGGVWYGYTF. The CDR3 nucleotides are TGTGCCAGCTCACCATCAGGGGGCGTCTGGTATGGCTACACCTTC. V is TRBV18 and J is TRBJ1-2; the match to TRBD1 covers 8 bases. The CDR3 is made up of 15 amino acids. J was trimmed by 5 bases and V by 2 bases; bases with no gene match: 7. CDR1 is KGHSH and CDR2 is LQKENI in the germline V gene.

V and J are TRBV10-1 and TRBJ2-1; 9 positions match TRBD1. CDR1 is WNHNN and CDR2 is SYGVQD in the germline V gene (reference sequence). J was trimmed by 10 bases and V by 2 bases; bases with no gene match: 15. The CDR3 consists of 17 residues. The CDR3 loop is CASSEKVTGTGLGEQFF. The CDR3 coding sequence is TGCGCCAGCAGTGAGAAAGTTACCGGGACAGGGTTAGGCGAGCAGTTCTTC.

The chain is built from TRBV15 and TRBJ1-2, with a tentative D call TRBD1 (6 bases). CDR1 LNHNV and CDR2 YYDKDF come from the germline V gene (reference sequence). The CDR3 runs to 16 residues. The V end was cut by 0 bases, the J end by 8 bases, with 19 bases between. Here the CDR3 reads CATSREFGQGIRGYTF. CDR3 coding DNA: TGTGCCACCAGCAGAGAGTTTGGGCAGGGGATAAGAGGCTACACCTTC.

This clone came up a few times. At one boundary the junction diverges from the germline segment, which might be a read error. The identical CDR3 is also encoded by other nucleotide sequences in the sample. V gene TRBV7-2 combines with J gene TRBJ2-7, with a possible D match to TRBD1 (6 bases). Germline CDR1 reads SGHTA; CDR2 reads FQGNSA. The CDR3 loop spans 15 amino acids. CDR3 DNA: TGCGCCAGCAGCCTTACAGGGTCACTCAACTACGAGCAGTACTTC. Amino acid sequence: CASSLTGSLNYEQYF.

The chain employs TRBV5-1 and TRBJ2-7, with 8 nucleotides matching TRBD1. The V and J ends lost 4 bases and 0 bases, in that order; junction bases with no gene match: 12. CDR3 length: 17 amino acids. Per the germline V gene, CDR1 is SGHRS and CDR2 is YFSETQ. CDR3 sequence: CASSADRGGVISYEQYF. Here the CDR3 DNA reads TGCGCCAGCAGCGCAGACAGGGGCGGGGTAATCTCCTACGAGCAGTACTTC.